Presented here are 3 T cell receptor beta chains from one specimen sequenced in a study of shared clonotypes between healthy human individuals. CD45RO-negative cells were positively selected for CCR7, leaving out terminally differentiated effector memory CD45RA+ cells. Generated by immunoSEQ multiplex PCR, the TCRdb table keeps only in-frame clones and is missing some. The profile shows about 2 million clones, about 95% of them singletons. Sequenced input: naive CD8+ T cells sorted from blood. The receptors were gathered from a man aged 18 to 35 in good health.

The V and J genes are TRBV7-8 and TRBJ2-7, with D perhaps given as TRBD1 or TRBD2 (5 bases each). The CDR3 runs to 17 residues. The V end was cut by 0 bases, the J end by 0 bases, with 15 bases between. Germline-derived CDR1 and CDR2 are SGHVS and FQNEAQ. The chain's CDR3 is CASSLAPGTLSSYEQYF. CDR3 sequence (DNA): TGTGCCAGCAGCTTAGCCCCCGGGACCCTCAGCTCCTACGAGCAGTACTTC.

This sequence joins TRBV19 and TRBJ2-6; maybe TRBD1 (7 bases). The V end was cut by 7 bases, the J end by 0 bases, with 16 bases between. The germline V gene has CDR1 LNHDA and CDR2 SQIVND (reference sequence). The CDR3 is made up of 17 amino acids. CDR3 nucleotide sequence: TGTGCCAGTAAGGGGGGACAGCAATACTCTGGGGCCAACGTCCTGACTTTC. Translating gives CASKGGQQYSGANVLTF.

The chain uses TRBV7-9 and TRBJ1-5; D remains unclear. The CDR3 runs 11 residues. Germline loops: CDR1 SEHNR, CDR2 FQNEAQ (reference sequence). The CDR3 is CVLGSNQPQHF. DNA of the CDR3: TGTGTCTTGGGGAGCAATCAGCCCCAGCATTTT.